The following is a T cell receptor (beta chain) sequence with its context. The sample belongs to a study of shared T cell receptors in the human thymus. The CDR3 consists of 12 residues. The germline V gene has CDR1 MRHNA and CDR2 SNTAGT. Trimming left V 6 bases short and J 2 bases short, with 8 bases between. Data came from immunoSEQ multiplex PCR; TCRdb stores just in-frame clones and leaves some out. The table records 450,000 to 650,000 clones, 70% to 80% of them present only once. These data are also associated with another study on human thymus T cells. That work contributes: In thymic and blood repertoires alike, V and J usage looked biased.

The genes are TRBV6-4 and TRBJ2-7, with D unclear. The sequenced sample was thymocytes. This sequence originates from a boy under two years old with a congenital heart defect. The CDR3 region has the DNA TGTGCCAGCAGAGCAAGAGCCTACGAGCAGTACTTC. Protein product: CASRARAYEQYF.